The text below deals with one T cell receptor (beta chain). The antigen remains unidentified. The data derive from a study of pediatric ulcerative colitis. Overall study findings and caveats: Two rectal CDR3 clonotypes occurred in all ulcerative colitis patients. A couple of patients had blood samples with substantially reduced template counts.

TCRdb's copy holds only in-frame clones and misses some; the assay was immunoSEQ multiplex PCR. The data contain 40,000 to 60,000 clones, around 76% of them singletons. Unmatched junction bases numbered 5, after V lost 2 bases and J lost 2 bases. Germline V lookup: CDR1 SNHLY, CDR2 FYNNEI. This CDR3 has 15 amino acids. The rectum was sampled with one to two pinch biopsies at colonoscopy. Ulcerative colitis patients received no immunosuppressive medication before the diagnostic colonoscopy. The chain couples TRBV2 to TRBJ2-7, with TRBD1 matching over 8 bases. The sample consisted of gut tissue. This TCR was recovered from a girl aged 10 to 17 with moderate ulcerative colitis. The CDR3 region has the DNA TGTGCCAGCAGTGAAACCGGGACAGGTACCTACGAGCAGTACTTC. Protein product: CASSETGTGTYEQYF.